Listed here are 28 T cell receptor beta chains from one sample, sequenced in a study of OX40 agonist ivuxolimab in advanced cancers. Assay: immunoSEQ multiplex PCR; the TCRdb copy retains only in-frame clones and omits some. The sample holds fewer than 50,000 clones, around nine tenths seen once. Source: CD4+ or CD8+ T cells sorted from blood, taken in a trial of the OX40 agonist ivuxolimab. All receptors come from an adult with an advanced solid tumor such as melanoma, head and neck, liver or kidney cancer.

The genes are TRBV10-1 and TRBJ2-7; D unresolved. This CDR3 contains 13 residues. The ends were cut back, 6 bases at V and 3 bases at J, with 12 bases in the middle. Germline V gene lookup returns CDR1 WNHNN and CDR2 SYGVQD (reference sequence). The CDR3 reads CASRTIPGYEQYF. CDR3 DNA: TGCGCCAGCAGAACGATACCGGGCTACGAGCAGTACTTC.

This clone was counted once. V is TRBV6-5 and J is TRBJ2-3; 8 positions match TRBD2. After removal of 7 bases from V and 3 bases from J, the junction contained 6 bases not matched to a gene. The CDR3 contains 14 residues. Germline V CDR1 and CDR2: MNHEY, SVGAGI. The CDR3 reads CASNSLAGTDTQYF. The CDR3 DNA is TGTGCCAGCAATTCGTTAGCGGGGACAGATACGCAGTATTTT.

There are a few counts of this clone. The V call is TRBV19, the J call TRBJ1-1; the match to TRBD1 covers 7 bases. The CDR3 contains 14 residues. Germline V gene sequence: CDR1 LNHDA, CDR2 SQIVND (reference sequence). V dropped 3 bases and J dropped 5; count of bases not matched to a gene: 6. DNA of the CDR3: TGTGCCAGTAGTATTGACAGGGAGGTTACTGAAGCTTTCTTT. As protein: CASSIDREVTEAFF.

The CDR3 loop reads CASSVGGVSPLHF. CDR3 DNA: TGTGCCAGCAGCGTAGGTGGGGTCTCACCCCTCCACTTT. This rearrangement joins TRBV9 to TRBJ1-6; D ambiguous. The germline CDR1 and CDR2 sequences are SGDLS and YYNGEE. The CDR3 has 13 residues. V was shortened by 0 bases and J by 10 bases, with 8 bases between the two germline ends.

The gene calls are TRBV13 and TRBJ1-1, with D perhaps matching TRBD1 (6 bases). V was shortened by 4 bases and J by 9 bases, with 12 bases between the two germline ends. Germline V gene lookup returns CDR1 PRHDT and CDR2 FYEKMQ (reference sequence). The CDR3 totals 12 residues. CDR3 coding DNA: TGTGCCAGCAGCTCCCCACGGGGGCAAGCTTTCTTT. Residues: CASSSPRGQAFF.

V usage is TRBV9 and J usage is TRBJ2-3; D call uncertain. The CDR3 loop spans 15 amino acids. Trimming took off 3 bases at V and 1 base at J, with 12 bases between the two ends. The germline V gene encodes CDR1 SGDLS and CDR2 YYNGEE. DNA of the CDR3: TGTGCCAGCAGCGAAATAGTAATTGGCACAGATACGCAGTATTTT. It specifies CASSEIVIGTDTQYF.

V gene TRBV11-3 combines with J gene TRBJ2-7; 8 nucleotides align to TRBD1. The CDR3 totals 13 residues. Unmatched junction bases numbered 5, after V lost 4 bases and J lost 6 bases. The germline V gene has CDR1 SGHNT and CDR2 YENEEA. The CDR3: CASSSGTGGEQYF. In DNA form, the CDR3 reads TGTGCCAGCAGCTCCGGGACAGGAGGCGAGCAGTACTTC.

The chain links TRBV4-3 to TRBJ2-3; 8 bases line up with TRBD2. The CDR3 spans 17 residues. Germline CDR1 is LGHNA and CDR2 is YSLEER. The V gene end was trimmed by 0 bases and the J gene end by 2 bases; junction bases not matched to a gene: 7. This CDR3 is CASSQDQAGGVTDTQYF. The CDR3 DNA follows: TGCGCCAGCAGCCAAGATCAGGCGGGAGGCGTCACAGATACGCAGTATTTT.

This sequence joins TRBV25-1 and TRBJ2-2; 7 nucleotides line up with TRBD1. Unmatched junction bases numbered 9, after V lost 4 bases and J lost 7 bases. This CDR3 comprises 15 residues. Germline CDR1 MGHDK, CDR2 SYGVNS. The CDR3 DNA is TGTGCCAGCAGTGCGCCCGGGACAGTTGTCGGGGAGCTGTTTTTT. This codes for CASSAPGTVVGELFF.

In this sample, this clone turned up a few times. CDR3 bases: TGTGCCATCAGTGAGGTCACTGAAGCTTTCTTT. Translated: CAISEVTEAFF. The chain recombines TRBV10-3 with TRBJ1-1, with D hard to call. CDR1 and CDR2 (germline): ENHRY, SYGVKD. V was clipped by 2 bases and J by 4 bases, with 2 bases between them. This CDR3 has 11 residues.

V gene TRBV9 combines with J gene TRBJ2-1; TRBD1 is a possible D gene (5 bases). V gave up 3 bases and J gave up 8 bases, with 12 bases separating them. Germline V CDR1 and CDR2: SGDLS, YYNGEE. The CDR3 extends over 13 amino acids. Written as DNA, the CDR3 is TGTGCCAGCAGCGCCCTGGGGCCCCATGAGCAGTTCTTC. Its protein product is CASSALGPHEQFF.

The rearrangement uses TRBV5-1 and TRBJ2-6, with 7 bases identical to TRBD1. V shed 2 bases, J shed 4 bases, and the junction held 6 bases outside the gene matches. The CDR3 is 16 amino acids. Germline CDR1 SGHRS, CDR2 YFSETQ. Written as DNA, the CDR3 is TGCGCCAGCAGCTTAAACAGGGGCGAGGGGGCCAACGTCCTGACTTTC. It codes for CASSLNRGEGANVLTF.

The V and J genes are TRBV15 and TRBJ2-7, with 7 bases aligning to TRBD2. The CDR3 length is 19 residues. The V gene's germline CDR1 is LNHNV and CDR2 YYDKDF (reference sequence). Germline trimming cut 1 base from V and 4 bases from J; bases unmatched to any gene: 19. As DNA, the CDR3 is TGTGCCACCAGCAGAGTTGAGTCCAGGGAGGGCAGAAGGGTATACGAGCAGTACTTC. Amino acid sequence: CATSRVESREGRRVYEQYF.

The J gene is TRBJ2-7, the V gene TRBV6-5, with TRBD1 matching 7 bases. CDR3 length: 14 amino acids. V trimming: 6 bases; J trimming: 4 bases; junction bases outside the gene matches: 9. Germline loops: CDR1 MNHEY, CDR2 SVGAGI. The CDR3 sequence is CASSTGQAAYEQYF. CDR3 sequence (DNA): TGTGCCAGCAGCACTGGACAGGCAGCGTACGAGCAGTACTTC.

The rearrangement joins TRBV27 to TRBJ2-1; D remains unclear. V lost 5 bases and J 5 bases, leaving 25 bases between the germline ends. The CDR3 loop spans 18 amino acids. Germline V gene lookup returns CDR1 MNHEY and CDR2 SMNVEV (reference sequence). The CDR3 sequence: CASSLYPYEELLNNEQFF. CDR3 bases: TGTGCCAGCAGTCTGTATCCTTACGAGGAGCTACTAAACAATGAGCAGTTCTTC.

The gene calls are TRBV7-9 and TRBJ2-7; D is unresolved. CDR1 and CDR2 (germline): SEHNR, FQNEAQ (reference sequence). This CDR3 is built from 16 residues. V was shortened by 0 bases and J by 2 bases, with 14 bases between the two germline ends. The CDR3 DNA reads TGTGCCAGCAGCTTAGCGAGAGGATTTCACGCCTACGAGCAGTACTTC. It yields the protein CASSLARGFHAYEQYF.

V usage is TRBV7-2 and J usage is TRBJ2-2; TRBD1 is a possible D gene (6 bases). Trimming removed 5 bases from V and 6 bases from J, with 22 bases in between. CDR1 is SGHTA, CDR2 FQGNSA, per germline. The CDR3 covers 17 residues. CDR3 amino acids: CASSPRASGQSPGELFF. The CDR3 DNA follows: TGTGCCAGCAGCCCTCGAGCCTCGGGACAAAGCCCCGGGGAGCTGTTTTTT.

J is TRBJ1-6 and V is TRBV4-2; unclear D gene. This CDR3 region has 13 residues. Germline assignment: CDR1 LGHNA and CDR2 YNFKEQ. The germline V and J ends were trimmed by 0 bases and 10 bases, with 7 bases remaining between them. The DNA for the CDR3 is TGTGCCAGCAGCCAAGATCGCGGATCACCCCTCCACTTT. Amino acid sequence: CASSQDRGSPLHF.

This rearrangement joins TRBV6-5 to TRBJ1-6, with D maybe TRBD1 (5 bases). Germline-derived CDR1 and CDR2 are MNHEY and SVGAGI. There are 15 residues in the CDR3. V lost 5 bases and J 3 bases, leaving 11 bases between the germline ends. The CDR3: CASSRGGYYNSPLHF. The CDR3, as DNA: TGTGCCAGCAGTCGGGGGGGGTACTATAATTCACCCCTCCACTTT.

This chain links TRBV19 with TRBJ2-7, with 11 positions matching TRBD1. The CDR3 loop spans 16 amino acids. Germline values: CDR1 LNHDA, CDR2 SQIVND (reference sequence). V lost 8 bases and J lost 5; bases outside the gene matches: 14. The CDR3 protein is CASRGQGAYSPHEQYF. Written as DNA, the CDR3 is TGTGCCAGTCGAGGACAGGGGGCTTATAGCCCTCACGAGCAGTACTTC.

This chain uses TRBV7-9 with TRBJ2-7, with 7 bases matching TRBD2. The germline CDR1 and CDR2 sequences are SEHNR and FQNEAQ (reference sequence). The junction had 9 bases not matched to a gene; V was cut back by 0 bases and J by 4 bases. The CDR3 contains 16 residues. CDR3 amino acids: CASSLADRLADYEQYF. The CDR3 region has the DNA TGTGCCAGCAGCTTAGCGGATCGGCTAGCGGATTACGAGCAGTACTTC.

In nucleotides, the CDR3 is TGTGCCAGCAGCTTCGTGGACGGGGGGGAAGGAGATACGCAGTATTTT. Its protein product is CASSFVDGGEGDTQYF. This sequence joins TRBV11-2 and TRBJ2-3, with TRBD2 matching 8 bases. CDR1 is SGHAT and CDR2 is FQNNGV in the germline V gene. The CDR3 is 16 amino acids. V was clipped by 3 bases and J by 5 bases; unmatched bases: 10.

This chain connects TRBV29-1 to TRBJ2-7; the match to TRBD1 covers 8 bases. V was clipped by 5 bases and J by 7 bases; unmatched bases: 16. CDR1 SQVTM and CDR2 ANQGSEA come from the germline V gene. The CDR3 runs 15 residues. The CDR3 loop reads CSVSPKVRGPGEQYF. CDR3 bases: TGCAGCGTTAGCCCCAAAGTCAGGGGGCCTGGGGAGCAGTACTTC.

This sequence joins TRBV7-8 and TRBJ1-1; D is uncertain. Germline lookup yields CDR1 SGHVS and CDR2 FQNEAQ. This CDR3 has 11 residues. V shed 5 bases and J shed 8 bases, with 9 bases lying between them. This chain's CDR3 is CASSQTREAFF. CDR3 nucleotide sequence: TGTGCCAGCAGCCAGACACGGGAAGCTTTCTTT.

V is TRBV4-3 and J is TRBJ2-1; D call uncertain. The V gene's germline CDR1 is LGHNA and CDR2 YSLEER. V was clipped by 0 bases and J by 8 bases, with 11 bases between them. This CDR3 spans 14 amino acids. DNA of the CDR3: TGCGCCAGCAGCCAAGAGGGCTTCTTGTATGAGCAGTTCTTC. It is translated as CASSQEGFLYEQFF.

This clone has just one count. This sequence joins TRBV23-1 and TRBJ1-6; possibly TRBD1 for D (6 bases). TRBV23-1 is filed as an ORF, its function uncertain. Trimming pared 6 bases from V and 0 bases from J, leaving 15 bases between. This CDR3 is built from 17 residues. The CDR3 here is CASSRGGGRSYNSPLHF. DNA for the CDR3: TGCGCCAGCAGCCGAGGAGGGGGGCGCTCCTATAATTCACCCCTCCACTTT.

This rearrangement joins TRBV15 to TRBJ2-7, with D possibly being TRBD1 (5 bases). Trimming pared 0 bases from V and 1 base from J, leaving 22 bases between. The CDR3 totals 19 residues. Germline CDR1 and CDR2: LNHNV and YYDKDF (reference sequence). The CDR3 reads CATSRDAARETEVSYEQYF. For the CDR3, the DNA is TGTGCCACCAGCAGAGATGCCGCCCGTGAGACAGAGGTGTCCTACGAGCAGTACTTC.

The J gene is TRBJ1-1, the V gene TRBV11-2; maybe TRBD1 (6 bases). The V end was cut by 5 bases, the J end by 4 bases, with 17 bases between. The V gene's germline CDR1 is SGHAT and CDR2 FQNNGV. The CDR3 is 15 amino acids. The CDR3 protein is CASSHLGGPGTEAFF. The CDR3 DNA is TGTGCCAGCAGCCACTTGGGGGGGCCGGGCACTGAAGCTTTCTTT.